The clone carrying this T cell receptor beta chain was recorded a few times. The antigen remains undetermined. The study ran its PCR with 60 Vbeta and 13 Jbeta primers. Using immunoSEQ multiplex PCR, the repertoire was profiled, and TCRdb retains in-frame clones only, with some absent. The sample comprises about 110,000 clones, 82% of which are singletons, and less than 3.5% rests with the top ten. This sample was included in a study of cytomegalovirus exposure and HLA in healthy donors. Study-wide results and caveats: Previous analysis showed most TCR beta V segments were productive about 90% or about 30% of the time. More than 15,000 TCR beta sequences were associated with HLA alleles at 0.05 false discovery rate in a later analysis.

CDR1 and CDR2 (germline): SNHLY, FYNNEI. Trimming shortened V by 9 bases and J by 2 bases, and 14 bases separated the two germline ends. The CDR3 extends over 14 amino acids. This chain links TRBV2 with TRBJ1-5; unclear D gene. This clonotype originated in a man aged 25 to 40 in good health and CMV-seropositive. Sequenced sample: PBMCs. The CDR3 DNA follows: TGTGCCAGTACGGGGAAGGTCGGCAATCAGCCCCAGCATTTT. Amino acid sequence: CASTGKVGNQPQHF.